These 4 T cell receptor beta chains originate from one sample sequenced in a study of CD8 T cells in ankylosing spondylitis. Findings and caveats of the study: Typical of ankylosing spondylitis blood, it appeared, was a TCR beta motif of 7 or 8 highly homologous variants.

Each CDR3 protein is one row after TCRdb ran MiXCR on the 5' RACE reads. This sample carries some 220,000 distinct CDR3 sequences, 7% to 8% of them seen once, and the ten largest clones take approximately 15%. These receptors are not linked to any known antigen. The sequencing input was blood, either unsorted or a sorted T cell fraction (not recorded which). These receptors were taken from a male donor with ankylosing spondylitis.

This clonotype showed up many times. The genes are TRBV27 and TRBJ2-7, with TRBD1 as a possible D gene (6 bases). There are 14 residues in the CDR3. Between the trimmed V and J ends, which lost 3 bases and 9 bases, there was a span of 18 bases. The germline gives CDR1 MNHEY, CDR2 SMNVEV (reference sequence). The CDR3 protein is CASSLRDPGVAQYF. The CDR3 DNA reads TGTGCCAGCAGTTTGCGTGACCCAGGGGTAGCGCAGTACTTC.

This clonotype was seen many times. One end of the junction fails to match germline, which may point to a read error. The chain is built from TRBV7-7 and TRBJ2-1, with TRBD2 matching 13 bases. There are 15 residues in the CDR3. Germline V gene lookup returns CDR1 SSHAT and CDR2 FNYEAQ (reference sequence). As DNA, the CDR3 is TGTGCTAGCAGCTTCGGGACTAGCGGGGACAATGAGCAGTTCTTC. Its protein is CASSFGTSGDNEQFF.

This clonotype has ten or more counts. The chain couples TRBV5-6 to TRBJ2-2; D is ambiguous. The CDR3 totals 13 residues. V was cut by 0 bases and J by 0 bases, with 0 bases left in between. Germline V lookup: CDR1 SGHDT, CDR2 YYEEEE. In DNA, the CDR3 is TGTGCCAGCAGCTTGGCGAACACCGGGGAGCTGTTTTTT. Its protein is CASSLANTGELFF.

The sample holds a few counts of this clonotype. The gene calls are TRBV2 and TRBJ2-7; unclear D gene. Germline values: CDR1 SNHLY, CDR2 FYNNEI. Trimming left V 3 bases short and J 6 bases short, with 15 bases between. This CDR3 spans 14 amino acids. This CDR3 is CASSEGRARTEQYF. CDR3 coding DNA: TGTGCCAGCAGTGAGGGTCGCGCCCGCACCGAGCAGTACTTC.